Sequencing of this T cell receptor beta chain was carried out in a study of blood T cell repertoires in COVID-19. Generated by immunoSEQ multiplex PCR, the TCRdb table keeps only in-frame clones and is missing some. This table has tens of thousands of clones, 85% to 90% appearing once. For this clone: Within the sample, other DNA sequences also encode this same CDR3.

CDR3 length: 16 amino acids. V lost 0 bases, J lost 5 bases, and 5 bases stayed unmatched. Germline assignment: CDR1 SEHNR and CDR2 FQNEAQ (reference sequence). This rearrangement joins TRBV7-9 to TRBJ1-4, with 8 bases identical to TRBD1. This receptor was taken from a man older than 75 with acute or convalescent COVID-19. Material: peripheral blood. The CDR3 here is CASSLAGTGTNEKLFF. The DNA for the CDR3 is TGTGCCAGCAGCTTAGCGGGGACAGGCACCAATGAAAAACTGTTTTTT.